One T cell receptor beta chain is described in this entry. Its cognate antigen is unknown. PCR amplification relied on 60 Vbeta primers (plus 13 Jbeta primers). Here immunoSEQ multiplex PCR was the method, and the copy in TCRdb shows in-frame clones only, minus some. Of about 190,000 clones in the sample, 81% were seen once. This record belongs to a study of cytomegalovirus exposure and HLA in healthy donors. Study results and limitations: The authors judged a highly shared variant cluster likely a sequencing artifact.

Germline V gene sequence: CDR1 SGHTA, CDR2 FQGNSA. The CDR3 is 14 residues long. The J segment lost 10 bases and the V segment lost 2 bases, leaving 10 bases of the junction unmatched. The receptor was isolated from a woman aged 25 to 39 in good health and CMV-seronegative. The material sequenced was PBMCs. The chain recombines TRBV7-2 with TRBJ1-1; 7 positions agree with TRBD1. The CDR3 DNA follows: TGTGCCAGCAGCTTACTTTCAGGGGGAAGAGGAGCTTTCTTT. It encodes CASSLLSGGRGAFF.